This T cell receptor beta chain was documented in a study of cytomegalovirus exposure and HLA in healthy donors. With 60 Vbeta and 13 Jbeta primers, the PCR was carried out. Profiled with immunoSEQ multiplex PCR; TCRdb holds only in-frame clones, not every one. The sample comprises nearly 110,000 clones, 65% to 85% of which are singletons, and about 2.3% rests with the top ten. Only a few counts were recorded for this clone. Its antigen is as yet unknown. General study points: On later analysis, the bulk of CMV-associated TCR beta chains appeared to be HLA-restricted.

V shed 5 bases and J 3 bases; nucleotides not matched to a gene: 3. The CDR3 is 16 amino acids. Germline lookup yields CDR1 SEHNR and CDR2 FQNEAQ (reference sequence). The receptor comes from a man aged 18 to 30 in good health and CMV-seronegative. This chain connects TRBV7-9 to TRBJ2-2, with TRBD2 matching 13 bases. The specimen sequenced was PBMCs. The DNA of the CDR3 is TGTGCCAGCAGCCCGGGGACTAGCGGGGACACCGGGGAGCTGTTTTTT. It encodes CASSPGTSGDTGELFF.